This T cell receptor (beta chain) was captured in a study of blood T cell repertoires in COVID-19. CDR1 and CDR2 from the germline V gene are LNHDA and SQIVND (reference sequence). The CDR3 runs to 12 residues. V was trimmed by 6 bases and J by 4 bases, leaving 9 bases between them. Authors' data handling: Quantification of nucleated cells was approximated via reference gene primer amplification. Here immunoSEQ multiplex PCR was the method, and the copy in TCRdb shows in-frame clones only, minus some. V and J calls plus clone size are reproduced from that table; the DNA served to infer D and trimming. The sample gives fewer than 150,000 clones, roughly four fifths of which show up once; around 8% is in the top ten.

Sequencing used peripheral blood. This receptor was obtained from a human donor in a cohort sampled during active COVID-19. V usage is TRBV19 and J usage is TRBJ1-2; D gene ambiguous. The CDR3 spells CASRGEPYGYTF. The CDR3 coding sequence is TGTGCCAGTAGGGGCGAGCCCTATGGCTACACCTTC.